The rows below give T cell receptor beta chains drawn from one sample of a study of cytomegalovirus exposure and HLA in healthy donors. Only in-frame clones appear in the TCRdb table, and some are missing; sequencing was by immunoSEQ multiplex PCR. The repertoire consists of tens of thousands of clones, with approximately 80% occurring once and the leading ten covering around 3.2%. The material sequenced was PBMCs. All receptors derive from a man aged 25-45 years in good health and CMV-seropositive. The conserved cysteine and the conserved F or W are not part of the CDR3 here. Fields, in order: V gene, CDR3 protein.

V: TRBV12-5; CDR3: ASAVWDSRGREQY
V: TRBV7-6; CDR3: ASSYRGPQETQY
V: TRBV7-2; CDR3: ASSSRGAGSSYNEQF
V: TRBV7-2; CDR3: ASSLGRTPSYNEQF
V: TRBV28; CDR3: ASSFEQGSTDTQY
V: TRBV2; CDR3: ASSESGVYQETQY
V: TRBV19; CDR3: ASSIEYDWQENEQY
V: TRBV6-5; CDR3: ASSYATSGRGNEQF
V: TRBV6-5; CDR3: ASRRLVLDTEAF
V: TRBV7-9; CDR3: SSSLGEGGEDEQY
V: TRBV5-6; CDR3: ASSRRLDISTDTQY
V: TRBV5-8; CDR3: ASSFTAGSSAEAF
V: TRBV5-8; CDR3: ASSPRDWSSYNEQF
V: TRBV30; CDR3: AWSAGGAGGYT
V: TRBV30; CDR3: AWSVSQREPTNTGELF
V: TRBV25-1; CDR3: ASSEYHGTSTDTQY
V: TRBV13; CDR3: ASSLGLAGALADTQY
V: TRBV2; CDR3: ASTKGGAVQPQH
V: TRBV4-3; CDR3: ASSQDSWTGNTEAF
V: TRBV18; CDR3: ASSSDRGLTNEQF
V: TRBV7-9; CDR3: ASSSPYTGELF
V: TRBV28; CDR3: ASRGQGPYNEQF
V: TRBV7-8; CDR3: ASSSTGAGVSYNEQF
V: TRBV6-6; CDR3: ASSSPAGVSETQY
V: TRBV7-6; CDR3: ASSQDREANTEAF
V: TRBV15; CDR3: ATSLQGANQPQH
V: TRBV9; CDR3: ASSVGSRGYNEQF
V: TRBV6-1; CDR3: ASSTRTGDYGYT
V: TRBV7-9; CDR3: ASSFRGGEQF
V: TRBV19; CDR3: ASLPSGRLDEQF
V: TRBV5-1; CDR3: ASSSSGLAGLGLF
V: TRBV7-2; CDR3: ASSLGGGYNEQF
V: TRBV18; CDR3: ASSPTGGSTEAF
V: TRBV10-3; CDR3: AISPEQGSGYGYT
V: TRBV5-1; CDR3: ASSLEPGDTIY
V: TRBV5-1; CDR3: ASSLGQAPPDKSSYNEQF
V: TRBV29-1; CDR3: SVSDRGVNYGYT
V: TRBV25-1; CDR3: ASSGTGAAAYNEQF
V: TRBV15; CDR3: ATSRDLTSTEQY
V: TRBV5-4; CDR3: ASSLVPSAQY